The following is a TCR beta chain sequence with its context. Antigen specificity is unknown. Germline CDR1 reads SQVTM; CDR2 reads ANQGSEA. The CDR3 covers 11 residues. The ends were cut back, 6 bases at V and 2 bases at J, with 8 bases in the middle. The data derive from a study of cytomegalovirus exposure and HLA in healthy donors. 13 Jbeta primers and 60 Vbeta primers were used for the PCR. In the original workflow: Later, an analysis found roughly 80 million unique TCR beta chains, and 8.5 million to 12 million of these were shared. Produced via immunoSEQ multiplex PCR; TCRdb's table is partial and in-frame only. V and J calls and clone size are those listed in that table; D and trimming were worked out from the DNA. This sample has about 140,000 clones; roughly 80% occur once, and the top ten carry about 4.1%. Whole-study findings and limits: Many donors shared some public TCRs, even though most TCR sequences were rare. In an earlier analysis, about 87% or about 30%: the productive usage of most TCR beta V segments. In a later analysis, more than 15,000 TCR beta sequences were associated with HLA alleles at 0.05 false discovery rate.

This clonotype was obtained from a woman aged 40 to 50 in good health and CMV-seropositive. Material: PBMCs. This chain connects TRBV29-1 to TRBJ2-7; tentative D call: TRBD2 (5 bases). The CDR3 nucleotides read TGCAGCGTCGGGGTGCCCTACGAGCAGTACTTC. This translates into CSVGVPYEQYF.